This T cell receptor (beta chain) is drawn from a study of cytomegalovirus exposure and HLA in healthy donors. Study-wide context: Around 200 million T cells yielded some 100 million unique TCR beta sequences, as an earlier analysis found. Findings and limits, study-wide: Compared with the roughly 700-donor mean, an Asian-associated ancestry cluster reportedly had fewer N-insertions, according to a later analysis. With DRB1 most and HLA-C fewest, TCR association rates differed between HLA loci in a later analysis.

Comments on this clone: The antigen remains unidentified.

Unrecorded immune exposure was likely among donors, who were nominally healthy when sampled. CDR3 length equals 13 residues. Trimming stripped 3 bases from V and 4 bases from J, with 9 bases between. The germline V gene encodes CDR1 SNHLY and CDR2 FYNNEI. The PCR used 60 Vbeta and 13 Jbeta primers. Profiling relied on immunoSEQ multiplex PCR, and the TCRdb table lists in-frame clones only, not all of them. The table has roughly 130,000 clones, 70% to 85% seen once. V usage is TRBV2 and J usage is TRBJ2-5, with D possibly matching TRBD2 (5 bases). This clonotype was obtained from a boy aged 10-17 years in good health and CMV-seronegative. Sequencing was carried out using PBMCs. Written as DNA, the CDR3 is TGTGCCAGCAGTGATGGACTCTCAGAGACCCAGTACTTC. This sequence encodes CASSDGLSETQYF.